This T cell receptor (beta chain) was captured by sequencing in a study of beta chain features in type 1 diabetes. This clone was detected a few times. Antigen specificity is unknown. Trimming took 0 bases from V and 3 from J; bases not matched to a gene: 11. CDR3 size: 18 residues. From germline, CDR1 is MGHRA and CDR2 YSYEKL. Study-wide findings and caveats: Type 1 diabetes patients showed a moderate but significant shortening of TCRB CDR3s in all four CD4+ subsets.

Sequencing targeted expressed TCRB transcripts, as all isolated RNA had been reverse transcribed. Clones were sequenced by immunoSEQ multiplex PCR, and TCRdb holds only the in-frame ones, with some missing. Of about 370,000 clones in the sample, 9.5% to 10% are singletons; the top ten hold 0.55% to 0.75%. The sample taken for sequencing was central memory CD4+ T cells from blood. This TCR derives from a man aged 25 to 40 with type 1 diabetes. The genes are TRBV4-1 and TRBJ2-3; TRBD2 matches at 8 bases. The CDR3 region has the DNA TGCGCCAGCAGCCAAGAACGGGCGACGGGAGGGCGTACAGATACGCAGTATTTT. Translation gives CASSQERATGGRTDTQYF.